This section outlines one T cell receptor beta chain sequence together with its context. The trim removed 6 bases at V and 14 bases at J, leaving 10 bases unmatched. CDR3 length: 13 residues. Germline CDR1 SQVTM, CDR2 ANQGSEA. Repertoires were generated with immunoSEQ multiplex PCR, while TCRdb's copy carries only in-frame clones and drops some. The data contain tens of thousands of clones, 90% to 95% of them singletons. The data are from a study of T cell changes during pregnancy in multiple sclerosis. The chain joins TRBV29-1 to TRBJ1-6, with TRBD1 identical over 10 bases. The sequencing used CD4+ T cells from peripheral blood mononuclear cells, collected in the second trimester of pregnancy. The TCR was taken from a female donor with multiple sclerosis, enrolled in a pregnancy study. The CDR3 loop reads CSVAGTGASSLHF. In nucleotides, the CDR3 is TGCAGCGTCGCAGGGACAGGGGCTTCGTCCCTCCACTTT.